The 7 T cell receptor beta chains below all came from one sample that was sequenced in a study of T cells in tuberculosis. Here immunoSEQ multiplex PCR was the method, and the copy in TCRdb shows in-frame clones only, minus some. The sample yields approximately 100,000 clones, more than 75% seen once. Cells were sorted from thawed PBMC rested overnight and stained with GMM-loaded CD1B tetramer, viability dye and anti-CD3. The CD1B tetramers carried C32 glucose monomycolate purified from Rhodococcus equi. Sequenced material: CD1b-GMM tetramer-negative cells sorted from PBMCs. The source of these receptors is an adult woman with latent tuberculosis.

The V gene is TRBV2, the J gene TRBJ1-2, with unresolved D. V gave up 2 bases and J gave up 8 bases, with 12 bases separating them. This CDR3 has 13 residues. The V gene's germline CDR1 is SNHLY and CDR2 FYNNEI. CDR3: CASSESGGGGYTF. CDR3 coding DNA: TGTGCCAGCAGTGAATCGGGCGGAGGCGGCTACACCTTC.

This chain links TRBV5-1 with TRBJ2-1; 10 nucleotides line up with TRBD2. CDR1 is SGHRS, CDR2 YFSETQ, per germline. The CDR3 has 16 residues. J lost 7 bases, V lost 4 bases, and 11 bases had no gene match. The CDR3 DNA follows: TGCGCCAGCAGCAACCATCTAGCGGGGGATGGTAATGAGCAGTTCTTC. Translation gives CASSNHLAGDGNEQFF.

The chain carries TRBV2 and TRBJ2-7; 7 nucleotides agree with TRBD2. V was pared by 6 bases and J by 4 bases, with 3 bases of the junction left unmatched. The CDR3 is 12 amino acids. Germline V gives CDR1 SNHLY, CDR2 FYNNEI. The CDR3 is CASRGGRYEQYV. The CDR3 DNA reads as TGTGCCAGCAGGGGGGGGAGGTACGAGCAGTACGTC.

The chain employs TRBV19 and TRBJ2-1; TRBD2 matches 12 bases. CDR1 and CDR2 (germline): LNHDA, SQIVND (reference sequence). The CDR3 contains 14 residues. Trimming took 7 bases from V and 9 from J; bases not matched to a gene: 7. The CDR3 nucleotides are TGTGCCAGTACCCCTAGCGGGGGGGCCACTGAGCAGTTCTTC. Translated, it gives CASTPSGGATEQFF.

The chain employs TRBV5-1 and TRBJ2-1; tentative D call: TRBD1 (5 bases). The V gene lost 6 bases and the J gene lost 6 bases, with 10 bases spanning the gap. The CDR3 is made up of 12 amino acids. Germline CDR1 SGHRS, CDR2 YFSETQ. CDR3 sequence reads: CASTRDGNEQFF. CDR3 nucleotide sequence: TGCGCCAGCACCAGGGATGGCAATGAGCAGTTCTTC.

This clone was observed a few times. The chain links TRBV5-4 to TRBJ2-1; TRBD1 matches 10 bases. The germline CDR1 and CDR2 sequences are SGHNT and YYREEE (reference sequence). J gave up 1 base and V 4 bases, and 5 bases lay outside the gene matches. There are 16 residues in the CDR3. The CDR3 region has the DNA TGTGCCAGCAGCGGAGGACAGGGGGTTTCCTACAATGAGCAGTTCTTC. It translates to CASSGGQGVSYNEQFF. The variable domain in full, with the rest retrieved from reference TRBV5-4 and TRBJ2-1, is ETGVTQSPTHLIKTRGQQVTLRCSSQSGHNTVSWYQQALGQGPQFIFQYYREEENGRGNFPPRFSGLQFPNYSSELNVNALELDDSALYLCASSGGQGVSYNEQFFGPGTRLTVL.

The CDR3 loop reads CASGEYEQYF. CDR3 DNA: TGCGCCAGCGGGGAGTACGAGCAGTACTTC. V is TRBV10-2 and J is TRBJ2-7; the D gene is possibly TRBD2 (5 bases). The V and J ends lost 8 bases and 4 bases respectively, with 6 bases between them. The germline V gene has CDR1 WSHSY and CDR2 SAAADI. This CDR3 has 10 amino acids.